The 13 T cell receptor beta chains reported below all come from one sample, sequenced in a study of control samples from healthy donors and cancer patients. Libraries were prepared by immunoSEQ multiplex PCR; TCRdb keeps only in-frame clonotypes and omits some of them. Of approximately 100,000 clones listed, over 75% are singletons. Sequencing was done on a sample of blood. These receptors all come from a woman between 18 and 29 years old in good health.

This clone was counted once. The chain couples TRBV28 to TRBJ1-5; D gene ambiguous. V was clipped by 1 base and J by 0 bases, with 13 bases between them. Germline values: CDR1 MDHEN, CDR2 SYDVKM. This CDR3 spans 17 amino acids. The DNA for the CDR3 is TGTGCCAGCAGTTTATTATGGGCAGGCGATAGCAATCAGCCCCAGCATTTT. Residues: CASSLLWAGDSNQPQHF. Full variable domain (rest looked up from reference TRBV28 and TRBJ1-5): DVKVTQSSRYLVKRTGEKVFLECVQDMDHENMFWYRQDPGLGLRLIYFSYDVKMKEKGDIPEGYSVSREKKERFSLILESASTNQTSMYLCASSLLWAGDSNQPQHFGDGTRLSIL.

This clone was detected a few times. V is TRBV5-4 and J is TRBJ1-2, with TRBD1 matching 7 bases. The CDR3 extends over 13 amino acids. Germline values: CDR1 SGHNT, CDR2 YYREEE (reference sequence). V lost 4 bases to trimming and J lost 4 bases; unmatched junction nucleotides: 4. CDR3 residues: CASSQGGVYGYTF. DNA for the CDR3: TGTGCCAGCAGCCAGGGGGGGGTCTATGGCTACACCTTC.

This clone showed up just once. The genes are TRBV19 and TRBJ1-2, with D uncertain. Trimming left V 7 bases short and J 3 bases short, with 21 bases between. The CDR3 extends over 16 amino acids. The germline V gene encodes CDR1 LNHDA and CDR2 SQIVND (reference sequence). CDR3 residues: CASTKSGRQTYYGYTF. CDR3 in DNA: TGTGCCAGTACCAAGTCGGGGAGACAAACTTACTATGGCTACACCTTC.

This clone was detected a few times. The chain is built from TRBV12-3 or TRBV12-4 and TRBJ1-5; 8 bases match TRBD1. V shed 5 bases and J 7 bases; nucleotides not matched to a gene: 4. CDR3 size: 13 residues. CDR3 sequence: CASSRTGRQPQHF. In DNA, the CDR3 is TGTGCCAGCAGTAGGACAGGGAGGCAGCCCCAGCATTTT.

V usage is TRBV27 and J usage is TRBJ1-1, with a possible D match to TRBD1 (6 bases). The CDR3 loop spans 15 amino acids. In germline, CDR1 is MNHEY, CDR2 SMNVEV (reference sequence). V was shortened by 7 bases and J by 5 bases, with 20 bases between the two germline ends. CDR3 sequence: CASKGDPGEGTEAFF. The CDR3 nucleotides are TGTGCCAGCAAGGGAGATCCAGGGGAAGGAACTGAAGCTTTCTTT.

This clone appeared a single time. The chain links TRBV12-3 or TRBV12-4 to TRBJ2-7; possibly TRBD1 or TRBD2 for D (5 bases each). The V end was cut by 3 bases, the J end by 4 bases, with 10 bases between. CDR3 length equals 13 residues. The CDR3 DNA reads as TGTGCCAGCAGTTTGACGGGGCGATACGAGCAGTACTTC. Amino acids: CASSLTGRYEQYF.

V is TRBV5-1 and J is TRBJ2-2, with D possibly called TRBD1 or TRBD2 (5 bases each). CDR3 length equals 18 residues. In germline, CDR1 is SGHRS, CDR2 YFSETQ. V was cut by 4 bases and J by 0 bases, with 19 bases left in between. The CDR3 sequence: CASSPIALGDPNTGELFF. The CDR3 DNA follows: TGCGCCAGCAGCCCCATCGCGTTGGGGGATCCGAACACCGGGGAGCTGTTTTTT.

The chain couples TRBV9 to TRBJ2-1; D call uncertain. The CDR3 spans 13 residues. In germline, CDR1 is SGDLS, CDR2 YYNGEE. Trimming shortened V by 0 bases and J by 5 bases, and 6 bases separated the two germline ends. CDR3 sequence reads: CASSVAIHNEQFF. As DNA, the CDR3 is TGTGCCAGCAGCGTAGCAATTCACAATGAGCAGTTCTTC.

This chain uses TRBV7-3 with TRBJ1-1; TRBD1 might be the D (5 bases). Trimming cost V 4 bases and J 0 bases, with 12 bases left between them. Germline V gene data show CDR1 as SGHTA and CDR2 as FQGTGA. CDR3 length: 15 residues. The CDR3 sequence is CASSSAGGLNTEAFF. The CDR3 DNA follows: TGTGCCAGCAGCTCCGCCGGGGGGTTGAACACTGAAGCTTTCTTT.

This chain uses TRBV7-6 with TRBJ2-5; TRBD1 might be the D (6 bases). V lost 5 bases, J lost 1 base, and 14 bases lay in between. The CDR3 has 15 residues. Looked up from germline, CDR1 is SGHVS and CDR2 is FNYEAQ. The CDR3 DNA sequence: TGTGCCAGCAGCCTATATCTAGGGGGCCAAGAGACCCAGTACTTC. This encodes CASSLYLGGQETQYF.

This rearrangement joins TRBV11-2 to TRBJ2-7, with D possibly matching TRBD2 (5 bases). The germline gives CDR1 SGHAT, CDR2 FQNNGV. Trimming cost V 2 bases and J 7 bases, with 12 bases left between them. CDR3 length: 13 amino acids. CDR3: CASSLSPSGEQYF. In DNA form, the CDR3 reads TGTGCCAGCAGCTTATCCCCATCGGGGGAGCAGTACTTC.

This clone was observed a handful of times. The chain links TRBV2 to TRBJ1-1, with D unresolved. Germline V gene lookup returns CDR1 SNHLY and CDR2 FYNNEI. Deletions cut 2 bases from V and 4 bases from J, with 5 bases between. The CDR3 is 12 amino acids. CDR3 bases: TGTGCCAGCAGTGAAATCAGCACTGAAGCTTTCTTT. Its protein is CASSEISTEAFF.

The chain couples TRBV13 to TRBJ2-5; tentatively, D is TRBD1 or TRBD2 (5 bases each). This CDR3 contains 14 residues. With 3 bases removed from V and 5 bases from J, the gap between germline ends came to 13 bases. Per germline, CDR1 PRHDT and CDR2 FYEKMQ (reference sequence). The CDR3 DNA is TGTGCCAGCAGCTTCCGTGGGGGAAGGGAGACCCAGTACTTC. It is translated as CASSFRGGRETQYF.